Listed below are T cell receptor beta chains from one sample, sequenced in a study of T cells in Graves' hyperthyroidism and ophthalmopathy. TCRdb used MiXCR to reprocess the multiplex PCR reads, holding one entry per CDR3 protein. The table has over 400,000 distinct CDR3 sequences, approximately 23% seen once; the top ten hold 45% to 55%. Sequencing was done on a sample of blood. These receptors were obtained from a woman in her 70s with Graves' ophthalmopathy. The CDR3 runs from the conserved cysteine through the conserved F or W. Each record gives: D gene, V gene, J gene, clone size, CDR3 protein, CDR3 DNA. D genes are given only for firm matches. Clone size, where shown, is once, few, many, or a class for clones that have expanded.

>.|TRBV3-2|TRBJ2-1|.
CASSPKAPGTSGYNEQFF
TGTGCCAGCAGCCCAAAAGCCCCCGGGACTAGCGGCTACAATGAGCAGTTCTTC
>.|TRBV7-8|TRBJ1-5|many
CASSSDRDQPQHF
TGTGCCAGCAGCTCGGACCGGGATCAGCCCCAGCATTTT
>.|TRBV7-8|TRBJ2-1|many
CASSPLPGVGEQFF
TGTGCCAGCAGCCCGCTTCCGGGAGTGGGTGAGCAGTTCTTC
>.|TRBV24-1|TRBJ2-3|.
CATSDLSTDTQYF
TGTGCCACCAGTGATTTGTCCACAGATACGCAGTATTTT
>TRBD1|TRBV20-1|TRBJ1-1|few
CSAKRTGALNTEAFF
TGCAGTGCTAAAAGGACAGGAGCCCTGAACACTGAAGCTTTCTTT
>TRBD1|TRBV4-3|TRBJ2-2|.
CASSQDRAMNTGELFF
TGCGCCAGCAGCCAGGACAGGGCGATGAACACCGGGGAGCTGTTTTTT
>TRBD1|TRBV7-2|TRBJ1-1|few
CASSLTQGVWTEAFF
TGTGCCAGCAGCTTAACCCAGGGGGTATGGACTGAAGCTTTCTTT
>.|TRBV19|TRBJ2-3|.
CASSWVADTQYF
TGTGCCAGTAGCTGGGTAGCAGATACGCAGTATTTT
>TRBD1|TRBV28|TRBJ2-7|many
CASSSPPGQGSTLPYEQYF
TGTGCCAGCAGTTCTCCCCCGGGACAGGGGTCTACGCTGCCCTACGAGCAGTACTTC
>TRBD1|TRBV30|TRBJ1-5|many
CAWTGTGGQPQHF
TGTGCCTGGACCGGGACAGGCGGTCAGCCCCAGCATTTT
>.|TRBV3-1|TRBJ1-2|few
CASSRARVCTF
TGTGCCAGCAGCCGCGCTCGGGTTTGCACCTTC
>.|TRBV6-5|TRBJ2-3|.
CASSYRPHPTDTQYF
TGTGCCAGCAGTTACCGACCTCACCCCACAGATACGCAGTATTTT
>TRBD2|TRBV6-2/TRBV6-3|TRBJ2-1|many
CASRNPFAGVYNEQFF
TGTGCCAGCAGAAACCCCTTCGCGGGGGTTTACAATGAGCAGTTCTTC
>TRBD2|TRBV20-1|TRBJ2-7|.
CSAGTSGTGPYEQYF
TGCAGTGCCGGGACTAGCGGAACCGGCCCTTACGAGCAGTACTTC
>.|TRBV2|TRBJ1-1|many
CASTLAVEAFF
TGTGCCAGCACCCTGGCGGTTGAAGCTTTCTTT
>.|TRBV10-3|TRBJ1-3|few
CAISESGRGPGYTIYF
TGTGCCATCAGTGAGTCGGGGAGGGGCCCTGGATACACCATATATTTT
>.|TRBV5-1|TRBJ2-1|many
CASSSRMGADEQFF
TGCGCCAGCAGCTCGCGGATGGGGGCCGATGAGCAGTTCTTC
>.|TRBV3-1|TRBJ1-1|many
CASSQTGTRGAFF
TGTGCCAGCAGCCAAACAGGGACTCGAGGAGCTTTCTTT
>TRBD2|TRBV6-2/TRBV6-3|TRBJ2-1|once
CASSSGASGPQFF
TGTGCCAGCAGCTCAGGTGCTAGCGGACCACAGTTCTTC
>TRBD1|TRBV28|TRBJ2-2|few
CASSLSRTGIIPGELFF
TGTGCCAGCAGTTTATCCCGGACAGGGATAATACCCGGGGAGCTGTTTTTT
>.|TRBV6-5|TRBJ1-1|.
CASSYLGGNTEAFF
TGTGCCAGCAGTTACTTGGGGGGGAACACTGAAGCTTTCTTT